Shown below are 30 T cell receptor beta chains from a single sample sequenced in a study of blood T cell repertoires in COVID-19. Repertoires were generated with immunoSEQ multiplex PCR, while TCRdb's copy carries only in-frame clones and drops some. In the table there are roughly 190,000 clones, approximately 89% of which are singletons. The sample consisted of PBMCs or T cells enriched from blood (not recorded which). The receptors were sampled from a woman aged 18-30 years who had recovered from COVID-19.

The chain combines TRBV5-1 with TRBJ2-5, with 8 nucleotides matching TRBD2. V lost 0 bases, J lost 5 bases, and 6 bases stayed unmatched. The CDR3 is 15 residues long. Germline V gene lookup returns CDR1 SGHRS and CDR2 YFSETQ. The CDR3 coding sequence is TGCGCCAGCAGCTTGGAAGGGACTAGGACTGAGACCCAGTACTTC. Translated: CASSLEGTRTETQYF.

The rearrangement uses TRBV24-1 and TRBJ2-5; maybe TRBD2 (7 bases). Trimming removed 4 bases at V and 5 bases at J, with 19 bases between. CDR1 KGHDR and CDR2 SFDVKD come from the germline V gene. The CDR3 has 16 amino acids. CDR3 nucleotide sequence: TGTGCCACCAGTGAACCCGGGGGCCCCGGGGGGGAGACCCAGTACTTC. Its translation is CATSEPGGPGGETQYF.

This clone occurred a few times. CDR3 region: CASSIGGTSTDTQYF. The CDR3 bases are TGTGCCAGTAGTATTGGCGGGACTAGCACAGATACGCAGTATTTT. This chain joins TRBV19 and TRBJ2-3; TRBD2 might be the D (6 bases). Germline V CDR1 and CDR2: LNHDA, SQIVND (reference sequence). The CDR3 extends over 15 amino acids. Trimming cost V 3 bases and J 0 bases, with 10 bases left between them.

The gene calls are TRBV28 and TRBJ1-1, with D possibly TRBD1 on 5 matching bases. Germline V gene data show CDR1 as MDHEN and CDR2 as SYDVKM. The CDR3 has 16 amino acids. The V gene lost 2 bases and the J gene lost 5 bases, with 18 bases spanning the gap. The CDR3, as DNA: TGTGCCAGCAGTTTACACGGCGAGTTGGACAAAACTGAAGCTTTCTTT. Translating gives CASSLHGELDKTEAFF.

This clone was detected a few times. The chain couples TRBV9 to TRBJ2-7, with TRBD2 matching over 14 bases. V shed 3 bases and J 7 bases; nucleotides not matched to a gene: 6. This CDR3 is built from 15 residues. CDR1 and CDR2 (germline): SGDLS, YYNGEE. The CDR3 DNA is TGTGCCAGCAGCGGCGGACTAGCGGGAGGTGGGGAGCAGTACTTC. It is translated as CASSGGLAGGGEQYF. Variable domain in full (rest from reference TRBV9 and TRBJ2-7): DSGVTQTPKHLITATGQRVTLRCSPRSGDLSVYWYQQSLDQGLQFLIQYYNGEERAKGNILERFSAQQFPDLHSELNLSSLELGDSALYFCASSGGLAGGGEQYFGPGTRLTVT.

CDR3: CAISDRAGDSYEQYF. CDR3 nucleotide sequence: TGTGCCATCAGTGACCGCGCGGGAGATTCCTACGAGCAGTACTTC. V usage is TRBV10-3 and J usage is TRBJ2-7; TRBD2 matches at 7 bases. CDR1 and CDR2 from the germline V gene are ENHRY and SYGVKD. The trim removed 3 bases at V and 1 base at J, leaving 6 bases unmatched. This CDR3 region has 15 residues.

V usage is TRBV6-4 and J usage is TRBJ1-1, with D maybe TRBD1 (6 bases). Germline lookup yields CDR1 MRHNA and CDR2 SNTAGT. The ends were cut back, 4 bases at V and 0 bases at J, with 9 bases in the middle. This CDR3 is built from 14 residues. CDR3 in amino acids: CASSVDRMNTEAFF. In DNA, the CDR3 is TGTGCCAGCAGTGTAGACAGGATGAACACTGAAGCTTTCTTT.

The rearrangement uses TRBV15 and TRBJ2-7, with D uncertain. Trimming stripped 3 bases from V and 6 bases from J, with 12 bases between. From germline, CDR1 is LNHNV and CDR2 YYDKDF (reference sequence). The CDR3 is 13 residues long. CDR3 residues: CATSSIRGGEQYF. The CDR3 DNA follows: TGTGCCACCAGCAGTATCCGAGGTGGCGAGCAGTACTTC.

The V call is TRBV2, the J call TRBJ1-2, with D unclear. Germline values: CDR1 SNHLY, CDR2 FYNNEI. Trimming stripped 6 bases from V and 0 bases from J, with 5 bases between. This CDR3 is built from 12 residues. CDR3 region: CASRQANYGYTF. Here the CDR3 DNA reads TGTGCCAGCAGACAAGCTAACTATGGCTACACCTTC.

This clone was found once. The chain joins TRBV7-9 to TRBJ1-2, with 9 positions matching TRBD1. Germline CDR1 reads SEHNR; CDR2 reads FQNEAQ (reference sequence). CDR3 size: 16 residues. The junction had 5 bases not matched to a gene; V was cut back by 1 base and J by 2 bases. CDR3 DNA sequence: TGTGCCAGCAGCTTAGGGACAGGGGTGGTGAACTATGGCTACACCTTC. This sequence encodes CASSLGTGVVNYGYTF.

V gene TRBV4-3 combines with J gene TRBJ1-2; 7 bases map to TRBD1. The CDR3 totals 14 residues. Germline V lookup: CDR1 LGHNA, CDR2 YSLEER. V shed 0 bases, J shed 7 bases, and the junction held 5 bases outside the gene matches. Here the CDR3 DNA reads TGCGCCAGCAGCCAAGATCTGACAGGGAGTGGCTACACCTTC. The encoded protein is CASSQDLTGSGYTF.

This chain connects TRBV5-1 to TRBJ1-1; TRBD1 matches at 8 bases. CDR1 SGHRS and CDR2 YFSETQ come from the germline V gene. The CDR3 extends over 14 amino acids. Trimming at V came to 4 bases and at J to 9 bases, leaving 11 bases not matched to a gene. The CDR3 is CASSETTGEEQAFF. DNA of the CDR3: TGCGCCAGCAGCGAGACGACAGGGGAAGAGCAAGCTTTCTTT. Using reference TRBV5-1 and TRBJ1-1 for the parts outside the CDR3, the full variable domain is KAGVTQTPRYLIKTRGQQVTLSCSPISGHRSVSWYQQTPGQGLQFLFEYFSETQRNKGNFPGRFSGRQFSNSRSEMNVSTLELGDSALYLCASSETTGEEQAFFGQGTRLTVV.

The chain is built from TRBV9 and TRBJ1-2; 9 positions agree with TRBD1. This CDR3 spans 17 amino acids. The ends lost 0 bases at V and 4 bases at J; junction bases unmatched: 10. Germline V gene lookup returns CDR1 SGDLS and CDR2 YYNGEE. For the CDR3, the DNA is TGTGCCAGCAGCGTAGACGGGACAGGGACGCGAACCTATGGCTACACCTTC. It codes for CASSVDGTGTRTYGYTF.

Of note for this clone: One end of the junction fails to match germline, which may point to a read error. The chain links TRBV7-8 to TRBJ1-5; a possible D gene is TRBD1 (6 bases). CDR1 SGHVS and CDR2 FQNEAQ come from the germline V gene. The CDR3 runs to 14 residues. The CDR3 sequence: CASSRSRGKQPQHF. CDR3 DNA: TGTGCCAGCAGCCGAAGCAGGGGCAAACAGCCCCAGCATTTT.

The genes are TRBV5-6 and TRBJ2-4, with a possible D match to TRBD1 (6 bases). CDR1 SGHDT and CDR2 YYEEEE come from the germline V gene. Trimming left V 0 bases short and J 5 bases short, with 18 bases between. This CDR3 has 17 amino acids. CDR3: CASSLGLLLGAQNIQYF. The CDR3 region has the DNA TGTGCCAGCAGCTTGGGACTCCTCCTGGGGGCCCAAAACATTCAGTACTTC.

The V gene is TRBV28, the J gene TRBJ2-1; 8 bases are a match to TRBD2. Germline lookup yields CDR1 MDHEN and CDR2 SYDVKM. V was pared by 5 bases and J by 5 bases, with 8 bases of the junction left unmatched. This CDR3 is 15 amino acids long. The CDR3: CASSPPPLADNEQFF. As DNA, the CDR3 is TGTGCCAGCAGTCCCCCCCCACTAGCGGACAATGAGCAGTTCTTC.

The chain carries TRBV9 and TRBJ2-5, with 9 positions matching TRBD2. The CDR3 runs 16 residues. The V gene end was trimmed by 3 bases and the J gene end by 4 bases; junction bases not matched to a gene: 10. Germline CDR1 is SGDLS and CDR2 is YYNGEE. The CDR3 is CASSEFSGSFVETQYF. For the CDR3, the DNA is TGTGCCAGCAGCGAGTTTAGCGGGAGCTTCGTAGAGACCCAGTACTTC.

The J gene is TRBJ2-1, the V gene TRBV25-1; the D gene is possibly TRBD2 (6 bases). With 4 bases removed from V and 8 bases from J, the gap between germline ends came to 9 bases. Germline V CDR1 and CDR2: MGHDK, SYGVNS. This CDR3 region has 12 residues. The CDR3 sequence is CASSGGVDEQFF. The CDR3 DNA is TGTGCCAGCAGTGGCGGGGTTGATGAGCAGTTCTTC.

This clone was seen only once. The chain carries TRBV12-3 or TRBV12-4 and TRBJ2-7, with D maybe TRBD2 (5 bases). Trimming cost V 6 bases and J 9 bases, with 15 bases left between them. The CDR3 has 12 residues. CDR3 sequence (DNA): TGTGCCAGCAGGAGGTGGACGGGGAGGCAGTACTTC. Its translation is CASRRWTGRQYF.

The chain recombines TRBV10-3 with TRBJ2-2; a weak D match, TRBD2 (5 bases). The CDR3 spans 13 residues. With 9 bases removed from V and 7 bases from J, the gap between germline ends came to 15 bases. The germline CDR1 and CDR2 sequences are ENHRY and SYGVKD. CDR3 nucleotide sequence: TGTGCCATATTACCCTCTGAGGGCGGGGAGCTGTTTTTT. Its translation: CAILPSEGGELFF.

CDR3 protein: CASPQEGARSNQPQHF. For the CDR3, the DNA is TGTGCCAGCCCACAGGAGGGGGCGAGGAGCAATCAGCCCCAGCATTTT. V usage is TRBV27 and J usage is TRBJ1-5, with TRBD1 matching 7 bases. The germline V gene encodes CDR1 MNHEY and CDR2 SMNVEV (reference sequence). This CDR3 contains 16 residues. With 8 bases clipped from V and 1 base from J, the junction kept 11 bases outside the gene matches.

This chain connects TRBV7-8 to TRBJ2-7; possible D gene TRBD1, 5 bases. CDR3 length: 15 residues. Trimming left V 0 bases short and J 2 bases short, with 11 bases between. Germline V gene lookup returns CDR1 SGHVS and CDR2 FQNEAQ. This CDR3 reads CASSLAAGLAYEQYF. The CDR3 DNA is TGTGCCAGCAGCTTAGCGGCAGGGCTGGCCTACGAGCAGTACTTC.

The chain has TRBV19 and TRBJ1-2, with 8 positions matching TRBD1. From germline, CDR1 is LNHDA and CDR2 SQIVND (reference sequence). The CDR3 is 15 amino acids. The trim removed 6 bases at V and 4 bases at J, leaving 10 bases unmatched. The CDR3 DNA reads as TGTGCCAGTAGGCTAGACAGGGGCGCCAGCTATGGCTACACCTTC. Translating it yields CASRLDRGASYGYTF.

The chain combines TRBV9 with TRBJ1-4; weak D call: TRBD1 (5 bases). This CDR3 has 15 residues. The V end was cut by 0 bases, the J end by 7 bases, with 13 bases between. Germline V gene sequence: CDR1 SGDLS, CDR2 YYNGEE. CDR3 loop: CASSVGQGGVEKLFF. CDR3 nucleotide sequence: TGTGCCAGCAGCGTAGGGCAGGGTGGGGTTGAAAAACTGTTTTTT.

The chain recombines TRBV11-2 with TRBJ2-4; D is undetermined. This CDR3 has 14 amino acids. Trimming removed 1 base at V and 9 bases at J, with 13 bases between. Germline CDR1 is SGHAT and CDR2 is FQNNGV. The CDR3 nucleotides are TGTGCCAGCAGCTTAGTAGGCGGCGTGGGCATTCAGTACTTC. Its translation: CASSLVGGVGIQYF.

J is TRBJ2-1 and V is TRBV7-2, with 8 positions matching TRBD1. CDR3 length: 16 residues. The germline V gene encodes CDR1 SGHTA and CDR2 FQGNSA. V dropped 3 bases and J dropped 7; count of bases not matched to a gene: 11. In DNA form, the CDR3 reads TGTGCCAGCAGCTTGAGGACAGGGTTGTTAGTGAATGAGCAGTTCTTC. Its translation is CASSLRTGLLVNEQFF.

In its sample, this clone was seen once. J is TRBJ2-7 and V is TRBV7-2; D is possibly TRBD1 (6 bases). Germline V gene data show CDR1 as SGHTA and CDR2 as FQGNSA. V lost 3 bases and J lost 6, with 18 bases in between. The CDR3 extends over 15 amino acids. The CDR3 here is CASSFSQGVGSEQYF. CDR3 sequence (DNA): TGTGCCAGCAGCTTCTCACAGGGTGTAGGATCCGAGCAGTACTTC.

This chain links TRBV6-1 with TRBJ2-7, with D perhaps TRBD2 (6 bases). V lost 1 base, J lost 3 bases, and 10 bases lay in between. The CDR3 has 14 residues. Germline V gene lookup returns CDR1 MNHNS and CDR2 SASEGT. The CDR3 reads CASSEGGGDYEQYF. In DNA form, the CDR3 reads TGTGCCAGCAGTGAAGGCGGAGGGGACTACGAGCAGTACTTC.

V gene TRBV6-5 combines with J gene TRBJ1-2, with 7 bases that match TRBD1. CDR3 length equals 13 residues. Germline loops: CDR1 MNHEY, CDR2 SVGAGI. The trim removed 6 bases at V and 1 base at J, leaving 2 bases unmatched. CDR3 region: CASSRDSNYGYTF. For the CDR3, the DNA is TGTGCCAGCAGCCGGGACAGTAACTATGGCTACACCTTC.

The V and J genes are TRBV3-1 (or the pseudogene TRBV3-2) and TRBJ2-3, with no clear D. The CDR3 extends over 11 amino acids. Trimming cost V 0 bases and J 9 bases, with 4 bases left between them. Germline CDR1 and CDR2: LGHDT and YNNKEL (reference sequence). DNA of the CDR3: TGTGCCAGCAGCCAAGATCGGACGCAGTATTTT. Residues: CASSQDRTQYF.